The clone carrying this TCR beta chain was detected a few times. As yet, its antigen is unknown. V dropped 0 bases and J dropped 5 bases, with 11 bases sitting between them. This CDR3 spans 16 amino acids. Germline V CDR1 and CDR2: SGHTA, FQGNSA. This record comes from a study of T-cell reconstitution after alpha-beta-depleted transplantation in children. Preparation of the TCRbeta library was carried out with unique molecular identifiers. TCRdb reprocessed the PCR reads via MiXCR and lists one record per CDR3 protein. This sample has under 150,000 distinct CDR3 sequences; about a tenth occur once, and the top ten carry about 24%. Study conclusions and caveats: Several hundred expanded graft clones reportedly gave rise to the alpha-beta T cells present about two months after transplant. Fresh T-cell production supplied most of the T-cell counts and diversity seen one year after transplant. In some patients, recipient T cells and intrathymic progenitors surviving conditioning explained high day-60 diversity.

Sequences were derived from PBMCs, mostly from graft donor cells, sampled 180 days after TCRalphabeta/CD19-depleted stem cell transplant. The origin of this receptor is a girl less than two years old who had a stem cell transplant for combined immunodeficiency, so the T cells may come from the graft donor. The chain is built from TRBV7-2 and TRBJ1-6; tentatively, D is TRBD1 (5 bases). CDR3 protein: CASSLASGRHNSPLHF. Written as DNA, the CDR3 is TGTGCCAGCAGCTTAGCGTCGGGACGGCATAATTCACCCCTCCACTTT. Combining the CDR3 with reference TRBV7-2 and TRBJ1-6 gives the whole variable domain GAGVSQSPSNKVTEKGKDVELRCDPISGHTALYWYRQSLGQGLEFLIYFQGNSAPDKSGLPSDRFSAERTGGSVSTLTIQRTQQEDSAVYLCASSLASGRHNSPLHFGNGTRLTVT.